The sequence of this TCR beta chain was determined in a study of cytomegalovirus exposure and HLA in healthy donors. Study-level points and caveats: About 150 TCR beta chains were listed as cytomegalovirus-associated. Later analysis associated a missense DCLRE1C variant with TCR beta V- and J-gene trimming. Most TCR sequences were seen very rarely across donors, but some public TCRs occurred in many.

It was with 60 Vbeta and 13 Jbeta primers that the PCR ran. Repertoires were generated with immunoSEQ multiplex PCR, while TCRdb's copy carries only in-frame clones and drops some. Altogether about 110,000 clones are present, under 90% being singletons, with the ten largest covering 2% to 3%. A word on this clone: Its antigen remains unknown.

The germline CDR1 and CDR2 sequences are SGHVS and FQNEAQ. The CDR3 extends over 14 amino acids. Germline trimming cut 7 bases from V and 0 bases from J; bases unmatched to any gene: 4. The chain has TRBV7-8 and TRBJ1-1; 8 bases agree with TRBD1. Specimen: PBMCs. This receptor was identified in a woman aged 18 to 35 in good health and CMV-seronegative. CDR3 nucleotides: TGTGCCAGCAAGATGACAGGGGTGAACACTGAAGCTTTCTTT. Its translation is CASKMTGVNTEAFF.